The source of this T cell receptor beta chain is a study of blood T cell repertoires in COVID-19. Study background: The United States, Italy and Spain were the sources of the acute and convalescent COVID-19 samples.

In the authors' methods: By means of reference gene primer amplification, nucleated cell counts were estimated. Sequenced by immunoSEQ multiplex PCR; TCRdb stores in-frame clones only, minus some. The V and J calls and the clone size are those of that table, but D and trimming were determined from the DNA. The sample consists of hundreds of thousands of clones, about nine tenths of them appearing once. V dropped 4 bases and J dropped 1; count of bases not matched to a gene: 5. The CDR3 length is 16 residues. Germline-derived CDR1 and CDR2 are MNHEY and SMNVEV (reference sequence). This chain links TRBV27 with TRBJ1-2; TRBD1 matches at 11 bases. The source material was peripheral blood. This TCR was recovered from a woman aged 18-35 years with acute or convalescent COVID-19. The CDR3, as DNA: TGTGCCAGCAGTTCCGGACAGGGGGCGTATAACTATGGCTACACCTTC. Protein product: CASSSGQGAYNYGYTF.